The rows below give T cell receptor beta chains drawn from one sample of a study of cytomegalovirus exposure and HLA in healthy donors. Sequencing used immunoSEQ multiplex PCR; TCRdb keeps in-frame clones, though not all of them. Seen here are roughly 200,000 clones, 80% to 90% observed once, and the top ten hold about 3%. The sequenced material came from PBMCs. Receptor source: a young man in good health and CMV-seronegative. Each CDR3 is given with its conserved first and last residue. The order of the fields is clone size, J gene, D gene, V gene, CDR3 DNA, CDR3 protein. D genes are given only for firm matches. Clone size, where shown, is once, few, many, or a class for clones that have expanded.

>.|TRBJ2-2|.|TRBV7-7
TGTGCTAGCAGCCCCGGGGGTCTTAGTACGGGGGAGCTGTTTTTT
CASSPGGLSTGELFF
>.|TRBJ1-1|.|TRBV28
TGTGCCAGCAGTCCCGGACAGAACACTGAAGCTTTCTTT
CASSPGQNTEAFF
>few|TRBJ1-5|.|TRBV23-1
TGCGCCAGCAGTCAATCAGGAGGACAGTCGAGCAATCAGCCCCAGCATTTT
CASSQSGGQSSNQPQHF
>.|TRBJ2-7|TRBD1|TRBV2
TGTGCCAGCACCGTGGGACAGTACTACGAGCAGTACTTC
CASTVGQYYEQYF
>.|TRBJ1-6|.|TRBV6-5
TGTGCCAGCAGCCTGTTCCCCCCCCGGGATTCACCCCTCCACTTT
CASSLFPPRDSPLHF
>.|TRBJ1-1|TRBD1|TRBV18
TGTGCCAGCTCCGCAGGGGGCATGTGGAGCACTGAAGCTTTCTTT
CASSAGGMWSTEAFF
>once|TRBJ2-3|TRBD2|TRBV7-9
TGTGCCAGCAGCTTCGGGGAGACTAGCGGTGCGGATACGCAGTATTTT
CASSFGETSGADTQYF
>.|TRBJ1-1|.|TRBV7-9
TGTGCCAGCAGCTTGCCCAGGGGAGCGGACACTGAAGCTTTCTTT
CASSLPRGADTEAFF
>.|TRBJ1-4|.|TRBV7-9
TGTGCCAGCTCGCCAGGGAATGAAAAACTGTTTTTT
CASSPGNEKLFF
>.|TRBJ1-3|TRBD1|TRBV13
TGTGCCAGCAGCTTATGGGACAGTGGGACTGGAAACACCATATATTTT
CASSLWDSGTGNTIYF
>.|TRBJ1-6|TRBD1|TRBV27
TGTGCCAGCAGTCTTCGGGACAGGGGGCGACCCCTCCACTTT
CASSLRDRGRPLHF
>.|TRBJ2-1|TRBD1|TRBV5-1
TGCGCCAGCAGCTCGGGCAACCGGGACAGGGTTGTCGGTGAGCAGTTCTTC
CASSSGNRDRVVGEQFF
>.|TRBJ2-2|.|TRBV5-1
TGCGCCAGCAGCTTGCCTATTTTGGACACCGGGGAGCTGTTTTTT
CASSLPILDTGELFF
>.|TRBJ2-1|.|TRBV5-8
TGTGCCAGCACCCCCCGGAGGGGGGGGCTCTACAATGAGCAGTTCTTC
CASTPRRGGLYNEQFF
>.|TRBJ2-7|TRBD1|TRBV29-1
TGCAGCGTTGAACCTAGGGACAGGGGGTCGGGGGAGCAGTACTTC
CSVEPRDRGSGEQYF
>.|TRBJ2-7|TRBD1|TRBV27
TGTGCCAGCAGTCCGGGACAGAGCTACGAGCAGTACTTC
CASSPGQSYEQYF
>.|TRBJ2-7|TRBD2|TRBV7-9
TGTGCCAGCAGCTTCTCCGGGGGGGTAGGGCTCTACGAGCAGTACTTC
CASSFSGGVGLYEQYF
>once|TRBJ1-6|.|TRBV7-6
TGTGCCAGCAGCTTAGGTCCAGGGGAATCACCCCTCCACTTT
CASSLGPGESPLHF
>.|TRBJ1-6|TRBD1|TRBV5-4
TGTGCCAGCAGCTCCCAGGGACAGGGGCCACGAGCATCTAATTCACCCCTCCACTTT
CASSSQGQGPRASNSPLHF
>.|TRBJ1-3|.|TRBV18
TGTGCCAGCTCACCACGGGGGGAGGCGGTCCTCAAGATTGGAAACACCATATATTTT
CASSPRGEAVLKIGNTIYF
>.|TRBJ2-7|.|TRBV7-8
TGTGCCAGCAGCCTCTCTTGGACATCCCTGGAGCAGTACTTC
CASSLSWTSLEQYF
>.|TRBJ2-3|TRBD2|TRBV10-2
TGCGCCAGCAGTGAGAAACACGCGGGGGGCCTCACAGATACGCAGTATTTT
CASSEKHAGGLTDTQYF
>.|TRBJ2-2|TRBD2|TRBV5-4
TGTGCCAGCAGTTTGACTAGCGGGGCCGGGGAGCTGTTTTTT
CASSLTSGAGELFF
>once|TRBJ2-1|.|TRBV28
TGTGCCAGCAACAACCCCCTTCTGAGGGACATTCACAATGAGCAGTTCTTC
CASNNPLLRDIHNEQFF
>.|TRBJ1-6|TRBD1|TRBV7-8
TGTGCCAGCAGCCTGAGAGACAGGGGGTTAAGTTCACCCCTCCACTTT
CASSLRDRGLSSPLHF
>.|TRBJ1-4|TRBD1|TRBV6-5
TGTGCCAGCAGTTTGGGCCCGGGACAGCTTTATGAAAAACTGTTTTTT
CASSLGPGQLYEKLFF
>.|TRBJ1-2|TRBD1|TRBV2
TGTGCCAGCAGTGAAAGGTTGACAGGGGGACGCTCTAACTATGGCTACACCTTC
CASSERLTGGRSNYGYTF
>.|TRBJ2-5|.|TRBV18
TGTGCCAGCTCACCAGCCAGGAGGGAGACCCAGTACTTC
CASSPARRETQYF
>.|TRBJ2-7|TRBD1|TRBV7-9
TGTGCCAGCAGCTTACAGGGGGCTCAGCAGTACTTC
CASSLQGAQQYF
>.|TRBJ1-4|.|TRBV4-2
TGTGCCAGCAGCCACTACCTAGGGACCCCGGGAGGTGAAAAACTGTTTTTT
CASSHYLGTPGGEKLFF